The present TCR beta chain was sequenced within a study of blood T cell repertoires in COVID-19. This clone was counted only a few times. CDR1 and CDR2 from the germline V gene are ENHRY and SYGVKD. Trimming shortened V by 4 bases and J by 3 bases, and 18 bases separated the two germline ends. CDR3 length equals 16 residues. Participants were aged about 18 to 100 years from about 25 US areas. Clinical history reported by participants formed the basis on which cohorts were assigned. Original methodology: Amplification of reference gene primers was used by the study to estimate nucleated cell counts. TCRdb's table, derived via immunoSEQ multiplex PCR, lists solely in-frame clones and lacks some. For V, J and clone size, that table is used; D and trimming come from the DNA. This table holds under 200,000 clones, 82% found once.

The specimen sequenced was PBMCs or T cells enriched from blood (not recorded which). The chain combines TRBV10-3 with TRBJ1-1; no definite D call. The source of this sequence is a man between 60 and 75 years old who had recovered from COVID-19. The DNA of the CDR3 is TGTGCCATCAGTGGGGAGGAGAGAGGGCTGTACACTGAAGCTTTCTTT. Protein product: CAISGEERGLYTEAFF.